This is a list of T cell receptor beta chains from one sample in a study of shared clonotypes between healthy human individuals. Only in-frame clones appear in the TCRdb table, and some are missing; sequencing was by immunoSEQ multiplex PCR. The data contain a few million clones, around 93% of them seen just once; the ten biggest clones take up over 1.5%. Sequencing was done on a sample of naive CD8+ T cells from PBMCs. These receptor sequences come from a man aged 18 to 30 in good health. Some clones in this sample may be carry-over from other donors' samples. Each CDR3 is given with its conserved first and last residue. Each record gives: D gene, clone size, J gene, V gene, CDR3 protein, CDR3 DNA. A D gene is named only where the DNA matches it firmly. Some rows have no size entry. The others give once, few or many, or a class for an expanded clone.

- - TRBJ2-6 TRBV29-1 CSVVIRAGVISGANVLTF TGCAGCGTTGTAATTCGAGCAGGGGTCATCTCTGGGGCCAACGTCCTGACTTTC
- - TRBJ1-1 TRBV9 CASNPGPGGSEAFF TGTGCCAGCAACCCCGGCCCGGGGGGCTCTGAAGCTTTCTTT
- - TRBJ1-1 TRBV19 CASSIDPGAVGTEAFF TGTGCCAGTAGTATAGATCCCGGGGCGGTCGGCACTGAAGCTTTCTTT
TRBD2 once TRBJ2-5 TRBV28 CASSSRLAGETQYF TGTGCCAGCAGTTCCCGACTAGCGGGGGAGACCCAGTACTTC
- - TRBJ1-5 TRBV9 CASSNRDSNQPQHF TGTGCCAGCAGCAACCGGGATAGCAATCAGCCCCAGCATTTT
- - TRBJ1-1 TRBV11-3 CASSPRVGAEAFF TGTGCCAGCAGCCCCCGGGTGGGGGCTGAAGCTTTCTTT
- once TRBJ2-3 TRBV19 CASRLTGPGTQYF TGTGCCAGTAGGTTGACGGGTCCCGGTACGCAGTATTTT
- - TRBJ1-1 TRBV19 CASSIDTATRMNTEAFF TGTGCCAGTAGTATAGATACAGCGACCAGAATGAACACTGAAGCTTTCTTT
TRBD2 - TRBJ2-5 TRBV27 CASSLILAGGGETQYF TGTGCCAGCAGTTTAATCCTAGCGGGAGGGGGGGAGACCCAGTACTTC
- - TRBJ2-7 TRBV6-6 CASSATTPPYEQYF TGTGCCAGCAGTGCGACCACCCCGCCATACGAGCAGTACTTC
TRBD1 - TRBJ1-2 TRBV6-5 CASSSSQGVHGYTF TGTGCCAGCAGTTCCTCACAGGGGGTTCATGGCTACACCTTC
- - TRBJ2-2 TRBV27 CASSRTILNTGELFF TGTGCCAGCAGTCGGACAATTCTGAACACCGGGGAGCTGTTTTTT
- - TRBJ2-1 TRBV28 CASSLSVRNEQFF TGTGCCAGCAGTTTATCGGTACGCAATGAGCAGTTCTTC
TRBD1 - TRBJ2-2 TRBV27 CASSLADRAGTGELFF TGTGCCAGCAGTTTAGCGGACAGGGCTGGCACCGGGGAGCTGTTTTTT
- - TRBJ2-7 TRBV30 CAWKELSYEQYF TGTGCCTGGAAGGAACTGTCCTACGAGCAGTACTTC
- - TRBJ2-7 TRBV11-2 CASSLVQVSYEQYF TGTGCCAGCAGCTTAGTTCAGGTCTCCTACGAGCAGTACTTC
- - TRBJ2-5 TRBV5-1 CASSGEIADQETQYF TGCGCCAGCAGCGGGGAGATCGCAGACCAAGAGACCCAGTACTTC
TRBD1 - TRBJ2-1 TRBV6-5 CASSYAGQGSGEQFF TGTGCCAGCAGTTACGCGGGACAGGGATCCGGTGAGCAGTTCTTC
- - TRBJ1-5 TRBV19 CATDTDTGELYSNQPQHF TGTGCCACCGACACCGATACGGGGGAATTGTATAGCAATCAGCCCCAGCATTTT
TRBD1 - TRBJ2-1 TRBV29-1 CSVEDSGDRGYNEQFF TGCAGCGTTGAAGATTCAGGGGACAGGGGGTACAATGAGCAGTTCTTC
- - TRBJ2-1 TRBV4-3 CASSQTFGVHYNEQFF TGCGCCAGCAGCCAGACCTTTGGGGTACACTACAATGAGCAGTTCTTC
- - TRBJ1-2 TRBV27 CASTQSGGDYGYTF TGTGCCAGCACTCAATCGGGGGGGGACTATGGCTACACCTTC